A selection of T cell receptor beta chains follows, all from one sample in a study of early stage breast cancer tumors. Sequencing used immunoSEQ multiplex PCR; TCRdb keeps in-frame clones, though not all of them. The table records just over 70,000 clones, around 80% of them present only once. The sequencing sample was made of blood. These receptors originate from a person between 60 and 70 years old with breast cancer. Both conserved end residues are part of each CDR3. Each record gives: clone size, J gene, V gene, D gene, CDR3 protein, CDR3 DNA. The D gene is left open where the match is weak. The size field is filled for only some rows; it gives once, few, many or a size class.

NA | TRBJ2-5 | TRBV30 | NA | CAWSLSTQTQYF | TGTGCCTGGAGTCTTAGCACGCAGACCCAGTACTTC
NA | TRBJ2-3 | TRBV27 | NA | CASSLGLSTDTQYF | TGTGCCAGCAGTTTAGGTCTGAGCACAGATACGCAGTATTTT
NA | TRBJ1-6 | TRBV28 | NA | CASSPAGLAETYNSPLHF | TGTGCCAGCAGCCCCGCCGGGTTAGCCGAGACTTATAATTCACCCCTCCACTTT
NA | TRBJ1-3 | TRBV30 | NA | CAWSVLGASSGNTIYF | TGTGCCTGGAGTGTTTTGGGGGCGAGCTCTGGAAACACCATATATTTT
NA | TRBJ2-1 | TRBV9 | TRBD2 | CASSPGSGGAGYNEQFF | TGTGCCAGCAGCCCTGGTAGCGGGGGGGCGGGGTACAATGAGCAGTTCTTC
NA | TRBJ2-1 | TRBV6-6 | TRBD2 | CASSFLSGGAYEQFF | TGTGCCAGCAGTTTCCTTAGCGGGGGGGCGTATGAGCAGTTCTTC
NA | TRBJ2-3 | TRBV7-6 | NA | CASSLGTSSRDTQYF | TGTGCCAGCAGCTTAGGGACTTCTTCCCGCGATACGCAGTATTTT
few | TRBJ2-1 | TRBV21-1 | NA | CARQGRELFF | TGTGCCAGACAGGGACGTGAGCTGTTCTTC
NA | TRBJ1-2 | TRBV9 | NA | CASSPRTDHGGYTF | TGTGCCAGCAGCCCCCGGACCGATCACGGGGGCTACACCTTC
NA | TRBJ2-5 | TRBV27 | NA | CASKGPETQYF | TGTGCCAGCAAGGGGCCGGAGACCCAGTACTTC
NA | TRBJ2-2 | TRBV15 | NA | CATSRDLFTGELFF | TGTGCCACCAGCAGAGATTTGTTCACCGGGGAGCTGTTTTTT
NA | TRBJ1-2 | TRBV7-3 | NA | CASSAVGGGGYTF | TGTGCCAGCAGCGCCGTAGGGGGTGGCGGCTACACCTTC
many | TRBJ1-5 | TRBV9 | NA | CASSVASNQPQHF | TGTGCCAGCAGCGTAGCCAGCAATCAGCCCCAGCATTTT
NA | TRBJ2-5 | TRBV5-1 | NA | CASSTSGVSQETQYF | TGCGCCAGCAGCACCTCAGGAGTGTCCCAAGAGACCCAGTACTTC
NA | TRBJ2-1 | TRBV5-3 | NA | CAISVWEQFF | TGTGCCATAAGCGTCTGGGAGCAGTTCTTC
NA | TRBJ2-5 | TRBV11-2 | NA | CASSLIRGNQETQYF | TGTGCCAGCAGCCTCATCAGAGGGAACCAAGAGACCCAGTACTTC
NA | TRBJ2-7 | TRBV4-2 | NA | CASSHSGPYEQYF | TGTGCCAGCAGCCATAGCGGACCCTACGAGCAGTACTTC
NA | TRBJ2-1 | TRBV29-1 | NA | CSGSTGRGNEQFF | TGCAGCGGAAGCACGGGGCGAGGTAATGAGCAGTTCTTC
NA | TRBJ2-2 | TRBV30 | NA | CAWKLVSGELFF | TGTGCCTGGAAACTAGTTAGCGGGGAGCTGTTTTTT
few | TRBJ1-1 | TRBV2 | NA | CASSFLGTEAFF | TGTGCCAGCAGTTTCTTGGGCACTGAAGCTTTCTTT
once | TRBJ2-5 | TRBV5-8 | TRBD1 | CASSSPGQQGMETQYF | TGTGCCAGCAGCTCGCCGGGACAACAGGGGATGGAGACCCAGTACTTC
NA | TRBJ1-3 | TRBV11-2 | NA | CASSPFRVGGSGNTIYF | TGTGCCAGCAGCCCATTCAGGGTGGGGGGCTCTGGAAACACCATATATTTT
NA | TRBJ1-1 | TRBV15 | NA | CATSRDRGLYTEAFF | TGTGCCACCAGCAGAGATCGGGGACTCTACACTGAAGCTTTCTTT
NA | TRBJ1-4 | TRBV2 | NA | CASRGGIDEKLFF | TGTGCCAGCAGAGGAGGTATTGATGAAAAACTGTTTTTT
NA | TRBJ2-1 | TRBV12-5 | NA | CASGLRVDSEQFF | TGTGCTAGTGGTTTAAGGGTAGACAGTGAGCAGTTCTTC
NA | TRBJ2-3 | TRBV6-1 | TRBD1 | CASRVTGDGGDTQYF | TGTGCCAGCAGGGTGACAGGGGATGGGGGAGATACGCAGTATTTT
NA | TRBJ1-1 | TRBV11-2 | NA | CASSFVQDTEAFF | TGTGCCAGCAGCTTTGTCCAGGACACTGAAGCTTTCTTT
few | TRBJ1-2 | TRBV2 | NA | CASLLLAEDGYTF | TGTGCCAGCCTCCTCTTGGCAGAGGATGGCTACACCTTC
NA | TRBJ2-5 | TRBV29-1 | NA | CSVWGNQETQYF | TGCAGCGTCTGGGGGAACCAAGAGACCCAGTACTTC
NA | TRBJ1-2 | TRBV6-5 | TRBD1 | CARIADRRNYGYTF | TGTGCCAGGATCGCGGACAGGCGGAACTATGGCTACACCTTC
NA | TRBJ2-5 | TRBV4-3 | NA | CASSPPGEDETQYF | TGCGCCAGCAGCCCCCCGGGAGAGGATGAGACCCAGTACTTC
NA | TRBJ2-7 | TRBV7-9 | TRBD1 | CASSSPTGTGGYEQYF | TGTGCCAGCAGCTCTCCCACCGGGACAGGGGGCTACGAGCAGTACTTC
NA | TRBJ1-6 | TRBV19 | NA | CASSISRIGGSPPLHF | TGTGCCAGTAGTATAAGTAGGATTGGGGGGTCGCCACCCCTCCACTTT
few | TRBJ2-7 | TRBV5-1 | TRBD2 | CASRIAGSYEQYF | TGCGCCAGCAGAATAGCGGGATCCTACGAGCAGTACTTC
NA | TRBJ1-4 | TRBV6-4 | NA | CASSREYATNEKLFF | TGTGCCAGCAGCCGGGAGTATGCAACTAATGAAAAACTGTTTTTT
NA | TRBJ2-7 | TRBV5-6 | NA | CASSLPQISYEQYF | TGTGCCAGCAGCTTGCCCCAGATATCCTACGAGCAGTACTTC
NA | TRBJ2-3 | TRBV7-2 | TRBD2 | CASSPIRPAGGADTQYF | TGTGCCAGCAGCCCAATACGGCCAGCGGGAGGGGCAGATACGCAGTATTTT
NA | TRBJ2-2 | TRBV19 | NA | CASSIRGPGELFF | TGTGCCAGTAGTATTCGAGGGCCCGGGGAGCTGTTTTTT
NA | TRBJ1-4 | TRBV4-1 | NA | CASSQGVRAGEKLFF | TGCGCCAGCAGCCAAGGGGTCAGGGCGGGGGAAAAACTGTTTTTT
NA | TRBJ2-1 | TRBV7-7 | NA | CASSLKPSGTQQFF | TGTGCTAGCAGTCTTAAACCCTCCGGGACCCAGCAGTTCTTC
few | TRBJ2-1 | TRBV2 | NA | CASSTTGIYNEQFF | TGTGCCAGCAGTACCACCGGGATCTACAATGAGCAGTTCTTC
NA | TRBJ2-7 | TRBV7-3 | NA | CASSSPGTVSYEQYF | TGTGCCAGCAGCTCGCCCGGGACGGTCTCCTACGAGCAGTACTTC
few | TRBJ2-1 | TRBV7-2 | NA | CASSLDYPPYEQFF | TGTGCCAGCAGCTTAGACTATCCCCCGTACGAGCAGTTCTTC
few | TRBJ2-3 | TRBV6-1 | NA | CASSGLSSTDTQYF | TGTGCCAGCAGTGGTCTATCTAGCACAGATACGCAGTATTTT
NA | TRBJ1-2 | TRBV6-1 | NA | CASSEWGGANYGYTF | TGTGCCAGCAGTGAATGGGGGGGAGCTAACTATGGCTACACCTTC
once | TRBJ2-7 | TRBV30 | NA | CAWGQREQYF | TGTGCCTGGGGGCAGCGGGAGCAGTACTTC
once | TRBJ1-4 | TRBV27 | NA | CASSYTTSNEKLFF | TGTGCCAGCAGTTATACTACGTCTAATGAAAAACTGTTTTTT
NA | TRBJ1-3 | TRBV28 | NA | CASADLEGNTIYF | TGTGCCAGCGCGGACCTAGAGGGAAACACCATATATTTT
NA | TRBJ1-5 | TRBV28 | TRBD1 | CASSLEQGIGQPQHF | TGTGCCAGCAGTTTGGAACAGGGGATTGGTCAGCCCCAGCATTTT
NA | TRBJ2-1 | TRBV9 | TRBD1 | CASSFTGDRGEQFF | TGTGCCAGCAGCTTCACAGGGGATAGGGGTGAGCAGTTCTTC
NA | TRBJ2-7 | TRBV28 | TRBD2 | CASSRLAGTYEQYF | TGTGCCAGCAGTCGACTAGCGGGGACCTACGAGCAGTACTTC
NA | TRBJ1-2 | TRBV6-6 | NA | CATGGARDGYTF | TGTGCCACGGGGGGGGCGAGGGATGGCTACACCTTC
NA | TRBJ2-3 | TRBV2 | NA | CASSPEQGISTDTQYF | TGTGCCAGCAGTCCCGAACAGGGAATATCAACAGATACGCAGTATTTT